The 19 T cell receptor beta chains below come from one sample, sequenced in a study of cytomegalovirus exposure and HLA in healthy donors. PCR primers comprised 60 Vbeta and 13 Jbeta primers. Sequencing used immunoSEQ multiplex PCR; TCRdb keeps in-frame clones, though not all of them. Among 120,000 or so clones, approximately 77% were seen once, and the ten largest hold about 1.8%. The sequencing input was PBMCs. The receptors shown here come from a young man in good health and CMV-seronegative.

The chain links TRBV9 to TRBJ2-3, with TRBD2 matching 7 bases. Per the germline V gene, CDR1 is SGDLS and CDR2 is YYNGEE. The junction had 15 bases not matched to a gene; V was cut back by 2 bases and J by 0 bases. The CDR3 covers 19 residues. The CDR3 region is CASSVGGGSSKPSTDTQYF. CDR3 nucleotide sequence: TGTGCCAGCAGCGTTGGCGGGGGTTCAAGCAAACCTAGCACAGATACGCAGTATTTT. Full variable domain (rest looked up from reference TRBV9 and TRBJ2-3): DSGVTQTPKHLITATGQRVTLRCSPRSGDLSVYWYQQSLDQGLQFLIQYYNGEERAKGNILERFSAQQFPDLHSELNLSSLELGDSALYFCASSVGGGSSKPSTDTQYFGPGTRLTVL.

This clone was detected once. J is TRBJ1-2 and V is TRBV7-9, with D unresolved. Trimming removed 3 bases from V and 4 bases from J, with 12 bases in between. The CDR3 spans 14 residues. Germline V gene lookup returns CDR1 SEHNR and CDR2 FQNEAQ (reference sequence). DNA for the CDR3: TGTGCCAGCAGCTTCGCGCACCGGGGCTATGGCTACACCTTC. Translating it yields CASSFAHRGYGYTF. Full variable domain (outside the CDR3, taken from reference TRBV7-9 and TRBJ1-2): DTGVSQNPRHKITKRGQNVTFRCDPISEHNRLYWYRQTLGQGPEFLTYFQNEAQLEKSRLLSDRFSAERPKGSFSTLEIQRTEQGDSAMYLCASSFAHRGYGYTFGSGTRLTVV.

In DNA, the CDR3 is TGTGCCAGCAGCCGACTCCAGGGGGCTTACACTGAAGCTTTCTTT. Amino acid sequence: CASSRLQGAYTEAFF. The V and J genes are TRBV6-1 and TRBJ1-1; TRBD1 agrees at 8 bases. The CDR3 contains 15 residues. Unmatched junction bases numbered 9, after V lost 6 bases and J lost 3 bases. From germline, CDR1 is MNHNS and CDR2 SASEGT.

The gene calls are TRBV4-1 and TRBJ2-1; 13 bases agree with TRBD2. Trimming removed 4 bases from V and 6 bases from J; junction bases left unmatched: 6. Germline loops: CDR1 MGHRA, CDR2 YSYEKL. The CDR3 extends over 16 amino acids. This chain's CDR3 is CASSPVLAGGPNEQFF. In DNA form, the CDR3 reads TGCGCCAGCAGCCCAGTACTAGCGGGGGGGCCCAATGAGCAGTTCTTC.

V usage is TRBV11-2 and J usage is TRBJ2-2, with no clear D. V was pared by 1 base and J by 6 bases, with 6 bases between. The CDR3 is 13 residues long. Germline CDR1 is SGHAT and CDR2 is FQNNGV. The CDR3 spells CASSLVVAGELFF. The CDR3 DNA reads TGTGCCAGCAGCTTAGTAGTAGCCGGGGAGCTGTTTTTT.

The chain links TRBV2 to TRBJ2-6; TRBD1 matches at 7 bases. Trimming took 8 bases from V and 3 from J; bases not matched to a gene: 10. From germline, CDR1 is SNHLY and CDR2 FYNNEI. The length of the CDR3 is 16 residues. In nucleotides, the CDR3 is TGTGCCAGCTCCTACCCCGACAGGGTTGGGGCCAACGTCCTGACTTTC. This encodes CASSYPDRVGANVLTF. Full variable domain (remainder filled in from reference TRBV2 and TRBJ2-6): EPEVTQTPSHQVTQMGQEVILRCVPISNHLYFYWYRQILGQKVEFLVSFYNNEISEKSEIFDDQFSVERPDGSNFTLKIRSTKLEDSAMYFCASSYPDRVGANVLTFGAGSRLTVL.

The chain uses TRBV6-1 and TRBJ2-5, with D possibly being TRBD1 (6 bases). V shed 5 bases and J shed 5 bases, with 12 bases lying between them. Per germline, CDR1 MNHNS and CDR2 SASEGT. The CDR3 is made up of 13 amino acids. CDR3 nucleotide sequence: TGTGCCAGCAGTCGGACAGTGATGGAGACCCAGTACTTC. It specifies CASSRTVMETQYF.

The rearrangement joins TRBV7-2 to TRBJ2-7, with 8 nucleotides matching TRBD2. Germline CDR1 and CDR2: SGHTA and FQGNSA. V shed 2 bases, J shed 2 bases, and the junction held 11 bases outside the gene matches. This CDR3 is built from 17 residues. CDR3 amino acids: CASSLYWGAGATYEQYF. DNA for the CDR3: TGTGCCAGCAGCTTATATTGGGGAGCGGGGGCAACCTACGAGCAGTACTTC.

V is TRBV7-2 and J is TRBJ2-5; D possibly corresponds to TRBD2 (5 bases). Per germline, CDR1 SGHTA and CDR2 FQGNSA. This CDR3 is built from 13 residues. V was trimmed by 4 bases and J by 4 bases, leaving 10 bases between them. CDR3 in DNA: TGTGCCAGCAGCTACAGCGCGGGAGAGACCCAGTACTTC. Amino acids: CASSYSAGETQYF. The full variable domain, completed using reference TRBV7-2 and TRBJ2-5, is GAGVSQSPSNKVTEKGKDVELRCDPISGHTALYWYRQSLGQGLEFLIYFQGNSAPDKSGLPSDRFSAERTGGSVSTLTIQRTQQEDSAVYLCASSYSAGETQYFGPGTRLLVL.

The CDR3 DNA sequence: TGTGCCAGCAGCCTACTCGACAGTTTAGATACGCAGTATTTT. This gives the protein CASSLLDSLDTQYF. The genes are TRBV9 and TRBJ2-3; D may be TRBD1 (5 bases). CDR1 is SGDLS and CDR2 is YYNGEE in the germline V gene. V lost 4 bases, J lost 5 bases, and 14 bases lay in between. The CDR3 sequence is 14 residues long. The full variable domain, completed using reference TRBV9 and TRBJ2-3, is DSGVTQTPKHLITATGQRVTLRCSPRSGDLSVYWYQQSLDQGLQFLIQYYNGEERAKGNILERFSAQQFPDLHSELNLSSLELGDSALYFCASSLLDSLDTQYFGPGTRLTVL.

This clone was found a few times. The chain uses TRBV7-2 and TRBJ1-5, with D possibly being TRBD1 (5 bases). The CDR3 has 16 residues. Germline loops: CDR1 SGHTA, CDR2 FQGNSA. Deletions cut 5 bases from V and 1 base from J, with 15 bases between. In nucleotides, the CDR3 is TGTGCCAGCAGCCATCAGTCGGGGGTCAGCAATCAGCCCCAGCATTTT. Translation gives CASSHQSGVSNQPQHF.

The rearrangement links TRBV9 to TRBJ2-1; a weak D match, TRBD1 (5 bases). The V and J ends lost 3 bases and 7 bases respectively, with 17 bases between them. Germline V gene sequence: CDR1 SGDLS, CDR2 YYNGEE. This CDR3 is 15 amino acids long. The CDR3 DNA is TGTGCCAGCAGCGCAGGCGGTAGCAGGGTTAATGAGCAGTTCTTC. Its translation is CASSAGGSRVNEQFF.

This clone has only one observation. This rearrangement joins TRBV27 to TRBJ2-5, with TRBD1 matching 8 bases. With V trimmed by 5 bases and J by 6 bases, 11 bases remained unmatched. The CDR3 spans 15 residues. The germline CDR1 and CDR2 sequences are MNHEY and SMNVEV (reference sequence). The CDR3: CASSPQGAQMKTQYF. DNA for the CDR3: TGTGCCAGCAGTCCCCAGGGGGCTCAAATGAAGACCCAGTACTTC.

The V gene is TRBV2, the J gene TRBJ1-2, with 9 bases identical to TRBD1. Trimming took 6 bases from V and 2 from J; bases not matched to a gene: 13. The CDR3 totals 17 residues. Germline lookup yields CDR1 SNHLY and CDR2 FYNNEI. The CDR3 region has the DNA TGTGCCAGCAGCCCGCGCGGGACAGGGAGGAAGAACTATGGCTACACCTTC. Translating it yields CASSPRGTGRKNYGYTF.

The rearrangement joins TRBV13 to TRBJ2-7; 8 bases are shared with TRBD2. The germline V gene encodes CDR1 PRHDT and CDR2 FYEKMQ (reference sequence). This CDR3 has 16 amino acids. Trimming removed 0 bases from V and 5 bases from J; junction bases left unmatched: 9. CDR3 bases: TGTGCCAGCAGCTTAGGGGTTTCAGCGGGGGTAGACGAGCAGTACTTC. As protein: CASSLGVSAGVDEQYF.

This rearrangement joins TRBV19 to TRBJ1-1; 9 positions match TRBD1. Looked up from germline, CDR1 is LNHDA and CDR2 is SQIVND (reference sequence). V shed 0 bases, J shed 3 bases, and the junction held 2 bases outside the gene matches. This CDR3 region has 15 residues. CDR3 loop: CASSIEQGAHTEAFF. The CDR3 DNA reads as TGTGCCAGTAGTATAGAACAGGGGGCGCACACTGAAGCTTTCTTT.

This clone was seen a single time. V and J are TRBV7-8 and TRBJ2-3; TRBD1 is a possible D gene (6 bases). This CDR3 is 15 amino acids long. From germline, CDR1 is SGHVS and CDR2 FQNEAQ. Deletions cut 6 bases from V and 4 bases from J, with 17 bases between. The CDR3 DNA is TGTGCCAGCAGTCCACCCCAGGGGAGCGCAGATACGCAGTATTTT. The encoded protein is CASSPPQGSADTQYF. The full variable domain, completed using reference TRBV7-8 and TRBJ2-3, is GAGVSQSPRYKVAKRGQDVALRCDPISGHVSLFWYQQALGQGPEFLTYFQNEAQLDKSGLPSDRFFAERPEGSVSTLKIQRTQQEDSAVYLCASSPPQGSADTQYFGPGTRLTVL.

The chain links TRBV27 to TRBJ2-3; D is undetermined. V dropped 0 bases and J dropped 3 bases, with 4 bases sitting between them. From germline, CDR1 is MNHEY and CDR2 SMNVEV (reference sequence). The CDR3 covers 13 residues. The CDR3 is CASSLSSTDTQYF. CDR3 DNA: TGTGCCAGCAGTTTATCGAGTACAGATACGCAGTATTTT.

The V call is TRBV7-2, the J call TRBJ2-5; 10 nucleotides align to TRBD1. J gave up 4 bases and V 2 bases, and 7 bases lay outside the gene matches. The CDR3 has 16 residues. CDR1 SGHTA and CDR2 FQGNSA come from the germline V gene. CDR3 amino acids: CASSLRDRGPSETQYF. For the CDR3, the DNA is TGTGCCAGCAGCTTAAGGGACAGGGGCCCCTCAGAGACCCAGTACTTC. Using reference TRBV7-2 and TRBJ2-5 for the parts outside the CDR3, the full variable domain is GAGVSQSPSNKVTEKGKDVELRCDPISGHTALYWYRQSLGQGLEFLIYFQGNSAPDKSGLPSDRFSAERTGGSVSTLTIQRTQQEDSAVYLCASSLRDRGPSETQYFGPGTRLLVL.